One and the same sample provided the 15 T cell receptor beta chains below, sequenced in a study of graft-versus-host responses after intestinal transplantation. Measured with immunoSEQ multiplex PCR; TCRdb has only the in-frame clones, and not every one. Of around 96,000 clones in the sample, more than 85% were seen once. No antigen has been assigned to these receptors. Specimen: unstimulated CD4+ T cells sorted from spleen or lymph node cells, collected before intestinal transplant. Source of these receptors: a human donor who received an intestinal transplant.

This clone has a handful of counts. The chain uses TRBV6-1 and TRBJ1-3; D is perhaps TRBD1 (6 bases). The CDR3 runs to 13 residues. Germline V gives CDR1 MNHNS, CDR2 SASEGT. Trimming removed 6 bases at V and 2 bases at J, with 8 bases between. The CDR3 sequence is CASSGQTGNTIYF. Here the CDR3 DNA reads TGTGCCAGCAGCGGACAGACTGGAAACACCATATATTTT.

The chain couples TRBV27 to TRBJ2-7; TRBD2 agrees at 11 bases. V shed 2 bases, J shed 4 bases, and the junction held 10 bases outside the gene matches. Germline CDR1 MNHEY, CDR2 SMNVEV (reference sequence). This CDR3 spans 17 amino acids. For the CDR3, the DNA is TGTGCCAGCAGTTTAAGTAGGGGACTAGCGGTACCATACGAGCAGTACTTC. Translation: CASSLSRGLAVPYEQYF.

About this clone itself: One junction end disagrees with the germline gene, perhaps due to a read error. This chain uses TRBV5-6 with TRBJ1-3, with D possibly being TRBD1 (5 bases). This CDR3 is 13 amino acids long. Germline CDR1 SGHDT, CDR2 YYEEEE. CDR3 in amino acids: CASSKTEYQPLHF. The CDR3 nucleotides are TGTGCCAGCAGCAAGACAGAGTACCAACCCCTTCATTTT. Drawing the rest from reference TRBV5-6 and TRBJ1-3, the complete variable domain is DAGVTQSPTHLIKTRGQQVTLRCSPKSGHDTVSWYQQALGQGPQFIFQYYEEEERQRGNFPDRFSGHQFPNYSSELNVNALLLGDSALYLCASSKTEYQPLHFGEGSWLTVV.

V is TRBV6-5 and J is TRBJ1-2; maybe TRBD1 (5 bases). Trimming took off 4 bases at V and 4 bases at J, with 10 bases between the two ends. In germline, CDR1 is MNHEY, CDR2 SVGAGI. The CDR3 totals 13 residues. CDR3: CASSFAQGYGYTF. The CDR3, as DNA: TGTGCCAGCAGTTTCGCCCAGGGCTATGGCTACACCTTC.

This clone appeared a few times. The chain is built from TRBV9 and TRBJ2-3, with 7 nucleotides matching TRBD2. This CDR3 is built from 15 residues. Germline CDR1 and CDR2: SGDLS and YYNGEE. Germline trimming cut 3 bases from V and 2 bases from J; bases unmatched to any gene: 6. The CDR3 coding sequence is TGTGCCAGCAGCGCAGCGGGACTTTTCACAGATACGCAGTATTTT. This translates into CASSAAGLFTDTQYF.

V and J are TRBV11-2 and TRBJ1-2, with D tentatively TRBD1 (5 bases). Trimming removed 4 bases from V and 0 bases from J, with 9 bases in between. The CDR3 runs to 14 residues. Germline loops: CDR1 SGHAT, CDR2 FQNNGV. The CDR3 protein is CASSYETANYGYTF. DNA of the CDR3: TGTGCCAGCAGCTACGAGACAGCTAACTATGGCTACACCTTC.

This clone has just one count. The chain uses TRBV5-4 and TRBJ2-5; tentatively, D is TRBD1 (5 bases). The CDR3 has 14 residues. V was cut by 4 bases and J by 5 bases, with 15 bases left in between. Germline CDR1 is SGHNT and CDR2 is YYREEE (reference sequence). CDR3 region: CASSRLGPTETQYF. CDR3 bases: TGTGCCAGCAGCCGTTTGGGGCCTACGGAGACCCAGTACTTC.

This chain links TRBV27 with TRBJ1-6, with D maybe TRBD1 (6 bases). V dropped 2 bases and J dropped 6 bases, with 14 bases sitting between them. Germline assignment: CDR1 MNHEY and CDR2 SMNVEV (reference sequence). The CDR3 sequence is 16 residues long. Here the CDR3 reads CASSLDHRAGNSPLHF. CDR3 DNA sequence: TGTGCCAGCAGTTTAGATCACAGGGCCGGTAATTCACCCCTCCACTTT.

V is TRBV28 and J is TRBJ2-1; no definite D call. CDR3 length: 11 residues. Trimming pared 6 bases from V and 9 bases from J, leaving 9 bases between. Germline V gene sequence: CDR1 MDHEN, CDR2 SYDVKM. DNA of the CDR3: TGTGCCAGCAGCCACGGTCTTGAGCAGTTCTTC. Its protein product is CASSHGLEQFF.

This chain joins TRBV28 and TRBJ1-2, with D maybe TRBD1 (6 bases). V gave up 4 bases and J gave up 2 bases, with 14 bases separating them. CDR3 length: 15 amino acids. Germline V gene lookup returns CDR1 MDHEN and CDR2 SYDVKM. The CDR3 is CASSSLQGPNYGYTF. The CDR3 coding sequence is TGTGCCAGCAGTTCTTTACAGGGACCAAACTATGGCTACACCTTC.

The chain recombines TRBV29-1 with TRBJ2-7, with a tentative D call TRBD2 (5 bases). The V and J ends lost 4 bases and 7 bases respectively, with 14 bases between them. CDR3 size: 12 residues. CDR1 is SQVTM, CDR2 ANQGSEA, per germline. CDR3 sequence reads: CSVGITRMEQYF. In DNA form, the CDR3 reads TGCAGCGTTGGGATTACTAGGATGGAGCAGTACTTC.

The chain combines TRBV2 with TRBJ2-2, with D possibly matching TRBD2 (6 bases). Between the trimmed V and J ends, which lost 6 bases and 1 base, there was a span of 9 bases. The CDR3 contains 14 residues. Germline CDR1 reads SNHLY; CDR2 reads FYNNEI. The CDR3 loop reads CASSRTMNTGELFF. The CDR3 DNA reads as TGTGCCAGCAGCAGGACTATGAACACCGGGGAGCTGTTTTTT.

V gene TRBV29-1 combines with J gene TRBJ1-4; D is possibly TRBD1 (6 bases). This CDR3 is built from 15 residues. The V and J ends lost 7 bases and 0 bases respectively, with 15 bases between them. Germline-derived CDR1 and CDR2 are SQVTM and ANQGSEA. The DNA for the CDR3 is TGCAGCGCCTATATTACAGGGTCAACTAATGAAAAACTGTTTTTT. Translated: CSAYITGSTNEKLFF.

This chain links TRBV5-4 with TRBJ2-3; a weak D match, TRBD1 (5 bases). V was trimmed by 3 bases and J by 1 base, leaving 12 bases between them. Germline V CDR1 and CDR2: SGHNT, YYREEE (reference sequence). This CDR3 has 15 amino acids. CDR3 sequence: CASSSIGARTDTQYF. CDR3 bases: TGTGCCAGCAGCTCTATTGGGGCGCGCACAGATACGCAGTATTTT.

CDR3 bases: TGTGCCACCAGCAGGGGACAGGGGGCGACCTCTGGGGCCAACGTCCTGACTTTC. Protein product: CATSRGQGATSGANVLTF. The rearrangement links TRBV15 to TRBJ2-6; 12 bases line up with TRBD1. V was pared by 3 bases and J by 0 bases, with 3 bases of the junction left unmatched. CDR3 size: 18 residues. Germline CDR1 is LNHNV and CDR2 is YYDKDF (reference sequence).